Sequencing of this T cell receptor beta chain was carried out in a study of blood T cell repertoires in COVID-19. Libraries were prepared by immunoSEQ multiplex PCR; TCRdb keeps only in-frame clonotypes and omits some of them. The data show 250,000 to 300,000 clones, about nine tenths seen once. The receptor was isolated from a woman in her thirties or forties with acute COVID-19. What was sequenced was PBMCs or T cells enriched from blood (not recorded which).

Here the CDR3 DNA reads TGTGCCAGCAGTCCCCTAGCCCAAGGGGGTATCTCCTACGAGCAGTACTTC. Protein: CASSPLAQGGISYEQYF. V usage is TRBV28 and J usage is TRBJ2-7; D is possibly TRBD1 (6 bases). Looked up from germline, CDR1 is MDHEN and CDR2 is SYDVKM. The CDR3 runs 17 residues. The germline V and J ends were trimmed by 5 bases and 0 bases, with 20 bases remaining between them. Together with reference TRBV28 and TRBJ2-7, the CDR3 gives the full variable domain: DVKVTQSSRYLVKRTGEKVFLECVQDMDHENMFWYRQDPGLGLRLIYFSYDVKMKEKGDIPEGYSVSREKKERFSLILESASTNQTSMYLCASSPLAQGGISYEQYFGPGTRLTVT.